These 7 T cell receptor beta chains originate from one sample sequenced in a study of shared clonotypes between healthy human individuals (dated by TCRdb to the early 2020s). Libraries were made using the immunoSEQ multiplex PCR assay. TCRdb retrieved this table from immuneACCESS and kept in-frame rearrangements only. Not all clones are present; in checked studies, unresolved V genes account for under half, and no reason is known for the remainder. This sample lists approximately 470,000 clones; around 73% were detected once. The ten largest clones add up to about 12% of the sample. What was sequenced was PBMCs. The source is a woman aged 35 to 49 in good health. Some clones in this sample may be carry-over from other donors' samples.

The V gene is TRBV29-1, the J gene TRBJ2-5; the match to TRBD1 covers 7 bases. The CDR3 extends over 11 amino acids. Germline V gives CDR1 SQVTM, CDR2 ANQGSEA. The V segment lost 4 bases and the J segment 11 bases; nucleotides outside the gene matches: 7. The CDR3 DNA sequence: TGCAGCGTTGCGGGACAGAGGGAGCAGTACTTC. Translating gives CSVAGQREQYF.

This chain joins TRBV27 and TRBJ2-2; the D is unclear. Germline CDR1 reads MNHEY; CDR2 reads SMNVEV (reference sequence). V was pared by 5 bases and J by 2 bases, with 6 bases between. The CDR3 totals 13 residues. CDR3 sequence (DNA): TGTGCCAGCAGTACACAAAACACCGGGGAGCTGTTTTTT. It translates to CASSTQNTGELFF.

V usage is TRBV11-2 and J usage is TRBJ2-1; possible D gene TRBD1, 6 bases. Germline values: CDR1 SGHAT, CDR2 FQNNGV. The ends were cut back, 2 bases at V and 11 bases at J, with 10 bases in the middle. CDR3 length: 12 residues. CDR3 nucleotides: TGTGCCAGCAGCTTAACAGGGACAAAGCAGTTCTTC. It yields the protein CASSLTGTKQFF.

The chain links TRBV7-6 to TRBJ1-2; TRBD1 is a possible D gene (5 bases). Germline V gene data show CDR1 as SGHVS and CDR2 as FNYEAQ. The CDR3 extends over 15 amino acids. V lost 2 bases, J lost 6 bases, and 16 bases lay in between. CDR3 sequence reads: CASSLWPGREDGYTF. The CDR3 DNA sequence: TGTGCCAGCAGCTTATGGCCAGGGAGGGAGGATGGCTACACCTTC.

This clone was detected once. V gene TRBV29-1 combines with J gene TRBJ2-5; D is perhaps TRBD1 (6 bases). CDR1 and CDR2 from the germline V gene are SQVTM and ANQGSEA. Trimming took off 7 bases at V and 5 bases at J, with 17 bases between the two ends. This CDR3 contains 13 residues. CDR3 amino acids: CSATLQGRETQYF. For the CDR3, the DNA is TGCAGCGCAACATTACAGGGTAGGGAGACCCAGTACTTC.

This sequence joins TRBV7-3 and TRBJ2-1; TRBD2 matches 9 bases. This CDR3 is built from 21 residues. The V gene's germline CDR1 is SGHTA and CDR2 FQGTGA. After removal of 5 bases from V and 4 bases from J, the junction contained 24 bases not matched to a gene. This chain's CDR3 is CASSPLLITGIAGETYNEQFF. The CDR3 bases are TGTGCCAGCAGCCCGTTACTCATTACGGGGATAGCGGGAGAAACTTACAATGAGCAGTTCTTC.

This clone was seen a few times. In the same sample, other DNA sequences code for this CDR3. The chain couples TRBV6-1 to TRBJ2-7, with 12 bases that match TRBD2. The CDR3 contains 15 residues. From germline, CDR1 is MNHNS and CDR2 SASEGT. V shed 2 bases, J shed 3 bases, and the junction held 2 bases outside the gene matches. The CDR3 DNA is TGTGCCAGCAGTGAATCGACTAGCGGGAGCTACGAGCAGTACTTC. Translation: CASSESTSGSYEQYF.